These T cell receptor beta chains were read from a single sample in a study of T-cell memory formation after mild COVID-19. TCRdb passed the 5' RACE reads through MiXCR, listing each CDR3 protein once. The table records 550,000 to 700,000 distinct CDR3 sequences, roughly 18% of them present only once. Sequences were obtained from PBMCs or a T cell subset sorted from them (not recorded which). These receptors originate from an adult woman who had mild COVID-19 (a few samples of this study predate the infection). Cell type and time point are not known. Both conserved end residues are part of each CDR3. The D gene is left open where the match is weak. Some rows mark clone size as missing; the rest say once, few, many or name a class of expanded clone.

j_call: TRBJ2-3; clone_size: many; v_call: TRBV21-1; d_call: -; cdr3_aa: CASSKGGSNRTDTQYF; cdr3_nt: TGTGCCAGCAGCAAGGGCGGGAGTAACCGCACAGATACGCAGTATTTT
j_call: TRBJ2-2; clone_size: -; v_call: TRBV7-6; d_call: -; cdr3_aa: CASSGTSMGGELFF; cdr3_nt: TGTGCCAGCAGCGGGACTTCTATGGGCGGGGAGCTGTTTTTT
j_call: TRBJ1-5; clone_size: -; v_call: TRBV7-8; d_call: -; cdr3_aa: CASSHTDSNQPQHF; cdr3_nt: TGTGCCAGCAGCCACACGGATAGCAATCAGCCCCAGCATTTT
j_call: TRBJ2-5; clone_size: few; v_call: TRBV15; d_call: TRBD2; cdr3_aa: CATSRDTGRARETQYF; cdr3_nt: TGTGCCACCAGCAGAGATACCGGGAGGGCCCGAGAGACCCAGTACTTC
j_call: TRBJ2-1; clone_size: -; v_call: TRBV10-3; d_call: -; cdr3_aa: CAISAGTPNEQFF; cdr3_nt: TGTGCCATCAGTGCCGGGACTCCGAATGAGCAGTTCTTC
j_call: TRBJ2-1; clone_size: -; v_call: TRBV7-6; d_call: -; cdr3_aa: CASSRVQGYNEQFF; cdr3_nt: TGTGCCAGCAGCCGAGTCCAGGGATACAATGAGCAGTTCTTC
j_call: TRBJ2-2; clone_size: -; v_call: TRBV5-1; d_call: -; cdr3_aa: CASSLGPWGGDTGELFF; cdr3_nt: TGCGCCAGCAGCTTGGGACCGTGGGGAGGCGACACCGGGGAGCTGTTTTTT
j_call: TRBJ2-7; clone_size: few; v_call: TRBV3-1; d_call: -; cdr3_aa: CASSQPGSSYEQYF; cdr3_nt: TGTGCCAGCAGCCAACCAGGAAGCTCCTACGAGCAGTACTTC
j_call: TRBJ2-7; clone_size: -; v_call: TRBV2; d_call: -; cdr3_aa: CASMADSTYEQYF; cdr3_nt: TGTGCCAGCATGGCCGACAGCACCTACGAGCAGTACTTC
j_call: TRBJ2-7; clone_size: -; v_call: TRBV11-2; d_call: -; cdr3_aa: CASSFAETYEQYF; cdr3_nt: TGTGCCAGCAGCTTCGCAGAAACCTACGAGCAGTACTTC
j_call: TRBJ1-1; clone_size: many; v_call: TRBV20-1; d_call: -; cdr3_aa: CSANAPTLPTEAFF; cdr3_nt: TGCAGTGCTAACGCCCCTACCTTGCCCACTGAAGCTTTCTTT
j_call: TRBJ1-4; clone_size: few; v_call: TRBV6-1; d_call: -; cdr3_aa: CASSEVEKLFF; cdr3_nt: TGTGCCAGCAGTGAAGTTGAAAAACTGTTTTTT
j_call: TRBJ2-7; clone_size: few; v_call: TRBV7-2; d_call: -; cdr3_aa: CASSLGGQASLLSYEQYF; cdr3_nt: TGTGCCAGCAGCTTGGGAGGACAGGCTTCTCTACTGTCCTACGAGCAGTACTTC
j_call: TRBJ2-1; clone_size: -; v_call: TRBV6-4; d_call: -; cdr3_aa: CASSEDGSQNEQFF; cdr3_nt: TGTGCCAGCAGTGAGGACGGATCTCAGAATGAGCAGTTCTTC
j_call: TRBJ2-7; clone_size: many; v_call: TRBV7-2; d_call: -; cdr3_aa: CASSPGSGPITYEQYF; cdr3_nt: TGTGCCAGCAGCCCTGGGTCGGGACCGATAACCTACGAGCAGTACTTC
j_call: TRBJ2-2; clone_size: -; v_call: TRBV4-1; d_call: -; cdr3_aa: CASSQTGTNTGELFF; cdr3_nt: TGCGCCAGCAGCCAAACCGGGACTAACACCGGGGAGCTGTTTTTT
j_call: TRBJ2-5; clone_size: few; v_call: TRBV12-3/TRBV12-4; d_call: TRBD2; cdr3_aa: CASRHTSGGARETQYF; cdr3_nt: TGTGCCAGCAGACATACTAGCGGGGGGGCCCGAGAGACCCAGTACTTC
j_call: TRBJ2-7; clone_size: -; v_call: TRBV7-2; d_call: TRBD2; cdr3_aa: CASSFGGAPGYEQYF; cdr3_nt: TGTGCCAGCAGCTTCGGGGGGGCGCCCGGTTACGAGCAGTACTTC
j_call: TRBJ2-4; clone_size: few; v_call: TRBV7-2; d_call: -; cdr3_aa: CASSISLSSSKNIQYF; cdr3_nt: TGTGCCAGCAGCATATCTCTTAGCTCGTCCAAAAACATTCAGTACTTC
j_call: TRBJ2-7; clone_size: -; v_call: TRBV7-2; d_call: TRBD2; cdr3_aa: CASSLEWLAAEQYF; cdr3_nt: TGTGCCAGCAGCTTAGAGTGGCTAGCGGCCGAGCAGTACTTC
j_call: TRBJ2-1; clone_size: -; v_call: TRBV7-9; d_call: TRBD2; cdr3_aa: CASSLSASGNNAYNEQFF; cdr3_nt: TGTGCCAGCAGCTTGAGCGCTAGCGGGAATAACGCCTACAATGAGCAGTTCTTC